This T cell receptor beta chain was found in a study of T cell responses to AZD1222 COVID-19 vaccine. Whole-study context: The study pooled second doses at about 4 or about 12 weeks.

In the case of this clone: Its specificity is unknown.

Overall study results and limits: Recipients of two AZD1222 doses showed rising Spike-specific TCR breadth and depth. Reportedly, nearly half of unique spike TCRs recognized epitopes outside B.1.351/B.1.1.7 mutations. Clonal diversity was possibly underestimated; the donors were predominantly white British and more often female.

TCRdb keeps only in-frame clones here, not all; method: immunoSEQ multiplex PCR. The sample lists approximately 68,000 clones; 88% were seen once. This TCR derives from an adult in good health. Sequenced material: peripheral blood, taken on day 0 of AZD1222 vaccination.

CDR3 bases: TGTGCCAGCAGGACAGGGGAAGGGACTGAAGCTTTCTTT. This encodes CASRTGEGTEAFF. The V call is TRBV12-3 or TRBV12-4, the J call TRBJ1-1; 8 bases agree with TRBD1. CDR3 size: 13 residues. J was trimmed by 5 bases and V by 6 bases; bases with no gene match: 5.